The 17 T cell receptor beta chains below were found in one sample sequenced in a study of blood T cell repertoires in COVID-19. Generated by immunoSEQ multiplex PCR, the TCRdb table keeps only in-frame clones and is missing some. The table lists 150,000 to 200,000 clones, approximately 89% of them singletons. The sample was peripheral blood. These receptors originate from an older woman with acute or convalescent COVID-19.

V usage is TRBV11-2 and J usage is TRBJ2-5; the D gene is possibly TRBD1 (6 bases). CDR1 and CDR2 (germline): SGHAT, FQNNGV. The CDR3 is 14 residues long. Between the trimmed V and J ends, which lost 5 bases and 5 bases, there was a span of 15 bases. CDR3 protein: CASSRDTKSETQYF. CDR3 nucleotides: TGTGCCAGCAGCCGGGACACCAAGTCCGAGACCCAGTACTTC.

This clone showed up just once. The rearrangement uses TRBV27 and TRBJ2-7; TRBD1 matches 9 bases. This CDR3 is built from 18 residues. The V and J ends lost 4 bases and 0 bases, in that order; junction bases with no gene match: 13. Per the germline V gene, CDR1 is MNHEY and CDR2 is SMNVEV (reference sequence). Written as DNA, the CDR3 is TGTGCCAGCAGTTCCCTTCTTCTTGACAGGGGGAGCTCCTACGAGCAGTACTTC. It specifies CASSSLLLDRGSSYEQYF.

V usage is TRBV30 and J usage is TRBJ2-7, with D maybe TRBD2 (6 bases). Trimming pared 2 bases from V and 2 bases from J, leaving 13 bases between. The CDR3 loop spans 14 amino acids. Germline assignment: CDR1 GTSNPN and CDR2 SVGIG (reference sequence). The CDR3, as DNA: TGTGCCTGGAGTCGGGGACTTTTGGCCTACGAGCAGTACGTC. The encoded protein is CAWSRGLLAYEQYV.

At least ten counts were recorded for this clone. The chain recombines TRBV20-1 with TRBJ1-1; no definite D call. Looked up from germline, CDR1 is DFQATT and CDR2 is SNEGSKA (reference sequence). The CDR3 totals 10 residues. V dropped 4 bases and J dropped 4 bases, with 4 bases sitting between them. This CDR3 reads CSATGTEAFF. The CDR3 nucleotides read TGCAGTGCTACGGGCACTGAAGCTTTCTTT.

V gene TRBV3-1 (or the pseudogene TRBV3-2) combines with J gene TRBJ2-7; a weak D match, TRBD2 (6 bases). This CDR3 has 13 residues. CDR1 and CDR2 from the germline V gene are LGHDT and YNNKEL (reference sequence). V shed 1 base and J shed 5 bases, with 9 bases lying between them. The CDR3 DNA sequence: TGTGCCAGCAGCCAAGTATCGGGGGACGAGCAGTACTTC. It encodes CASSQVSGDEQYF.

The rearrangement joins TRBV7-9 to TRBJ2-1, with TRBD2 identical over 7 bases. There are 18 residues in the CDR3. The trim removed 6 bases at V and 3 bases at J, leaving 17 bases unmatched. CDR1 SEHNR and CDR2 FQNEAQ come from the germline V gene (reference sequence). CDR3 DNA sequence: TGTGCCAGCAGTTCCCCTAGCGGCTGGGAGAACTACTACAATGAGCAGTTCTTC. Translated, it gives CASSSPSGWENYYNEQFF.

The chain combines TRBV7-8 with TRBJ2-1, with 9 positions matching TRBD2. The CDR3 covers 19 residues. V trimming: 0 bases; J trimming: 0 bases; junction bases outside the gene matches: 9. Germline V gene lookup returns CDR1 SGHVS and CDR2 FQNEAQ. For the CDR3, the DNA is TGTGCCAGCAGCTTAGCGGGGCTAGCGGGGCGTCTCTCCTACAATGAGCAGTTCTTC. Translated: CASSLAGLAGRLSYNEQFF.

This clone was seen a few times. V and J are TRBV27 and TRBJ2-7; D perhaps matches TRBD2 (5 bases). Per the germline V gene, CDR1 is MNHEY and CDR2 is SMNVEV (reference sequence). V lost 5 bases and J 2 bases, leaving 13 bases between the germline ends. The CDR3 spans 14 residues. Written as DNA, the CDR3 is TGTGCCAGCAGTCCTCGCCCCGGGGCCTACGAGCAGTACGTC. This encodes CASSPRPGAYEQYV.

The genes are TRBV24-1 and TRBJ2-1; 8 nucleotides align to TRBD1. V trimming: 4 bases; J trimming: 15 bases; junction bases outside the gene matches: 7. CDR3 length equals 12 residues. Germline lookup yields CDR1 KGHDR and CDR2 SFDVKD. CDR3 sequence: CATSDSRTGTFF. CDR3 nucleotide sequence: TGTGCCACCAGTGACTCAAGGACAGGGACGTTCTTC.

The count of this clone is one. This rearrangement joins TRBV21-1 to TRBJ2-7; TRBD2 is taken as the D call from the table, unchecked against the DNA. TRBV21-1 is marked as a pseudogene. The CDR3 consists of 15 residues. In DNA, the CDR3 is TGTGCCAGCAGCACACTACCGCTACACGGCTACGAGCAGTACGTC. Its translation is CASSTLPLHGYEQYV.

V gene TRBV18 combines with J gene TRBJ2-3, with TRBD2 identical over 7 bases. Germline CDR1 reads KGHSH; CDR2 reads LQKENI. CDR3 length equals 14 residues. V lost 3 bases to trimming and J lost 4 bases; unmatched junction nucleotides: 4. Here the CDR3 reads CASSPAGAPDTQYF. DNA for the CDR3: TGTGCCAGCTCACCGGCGGGAGCCCCAGATACGCAGTATTTT.

V gene TRBV19 combines with J gene TRBJ1-1; D possibly corresponds to TRBD1 (5 bases). CDR3 size: 14 residues. Trimming took 3 bases from V and 2 from J, leaving 10 bases between them. Germline V lookup: CDR1 LNHDA, CDR2 SQIVND (reference sequence). CDR3 residues: CASSMTQGNTEAFF. CDR3 nucleotides: TGTGCCAGTAGTATGACGCAGGGTAACACTGAAGCTTTCTTT.

The chain uses TRBV2 and TRBJ1-5; 7 bases map to TRBD1. The germline V gene encodes CDR1 SNHLY and CDR2 FYNNEI. This CDR3 region has 14 residues. V was pared by 4 bases and J by 4 bases, with 4 bases of the junction left unmatched. CDR3 DNA sequence: TGTGCCAGCAGTGGGGCAGGGGGGAATCAGCCCCAGCATTTT. This sequence encodes CASSGAGGNQPQHF.

This rearrangement joins TRBV11-2 to TRBJ2-4, with D maybe TRBD2 (5 bases). V was shortened by 5 bases and J by 3 bases, with 17 bases between the two germline ends. The CDR3 has 16 amino acids. Germline CDR1 reads SGHAT; CDR2 reads FQNNGV. The CDR3 reads CASSPLRDRRKNIQYF. CDR3 bases: TGTGCCAGCAGCCCCCTCCGGGATCGCCGCAAAAACATTCAGTACTTC.

The chain couples TRBV6-1 to TRBJ1-3; 8 nucleotides align to TRBD1. The CDR3 covers 16 residues. The V segment lost 4 bases and the J segment 1 base; nucleotides outside the gene matches: 6. The germline V gene encodes CDR1 MNHNS and CDR2 SASEGT. The CDR3 nucleotides read TGTGCCAGCAGTGGCCCCCGGACAGGGTCTGGAAACACCATATATTTT. Its translation is CASSGPRTGSGNTIYF.

The sample holds a few counts of this clone. This rearrangement joins TRBV7-9 to TRBJ2-1, with 7 bases aligning to TRBD1. V lost 5 bases, J lost 2 bases, and 12 bases stayed unmatched. Germline V CDR1 and CDR2: SEHNR, FQNEAQ (reference sequence). CDR3 length: 17 residues. The CDR3 nucleotides read TGTGCCAGCAGCCAATCGGACAGGCCGGGGCCCTACAATGAGCAGTTCTTC. It yields the protein CASSQSDRPGPYNEQFF.

The gene calls are TRBV7-9 and TRBJ2-5; D is perhaps TRBD2 (6 bases). The V and J ends lost 5 bases and 2 bases respectively, with 15 bases between them. Germline lookup yields CDR1 SEHNR and CDR2 FQNEAQ (reference sequence). The CDR3 is 15 amino acids. This chain's CDR3 is CASSPPGVGQETQYF. CDR3 coding DNA: TGTGCCAGCAGCCCTCCGGGGGTGGGACAAGAGACCCAGTACTTC.